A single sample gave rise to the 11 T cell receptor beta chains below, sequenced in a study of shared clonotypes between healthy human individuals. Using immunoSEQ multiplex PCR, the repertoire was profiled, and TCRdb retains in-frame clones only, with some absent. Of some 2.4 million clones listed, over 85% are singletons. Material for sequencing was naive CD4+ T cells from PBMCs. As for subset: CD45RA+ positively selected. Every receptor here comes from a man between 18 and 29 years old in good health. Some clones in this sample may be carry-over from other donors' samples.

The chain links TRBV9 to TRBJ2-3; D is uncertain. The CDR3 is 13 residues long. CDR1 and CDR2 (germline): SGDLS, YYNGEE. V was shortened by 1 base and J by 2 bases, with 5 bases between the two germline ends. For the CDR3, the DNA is TGTGCCAGCAGCGTAAGTGTCACAGATACGCAGTATTTT. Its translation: CASSVSVTDTQYF.

The CDR3 nucleotides read TGTGCCAGCAGAATGGACAGCACCTATGGCTACACCTTC. Its protein product is CASRMDSTYGYTF. The V and J genes are TRBV28 and TRBJ1-2; D might be TRBD1 (6 bases). From germline, CDR1 is MDHEN and CDR2 SYDVKM. This CDR3 comprises 13 residues. V was shortened by 6 bases and J by 4 bases, with 12 bases between the two germline ends.

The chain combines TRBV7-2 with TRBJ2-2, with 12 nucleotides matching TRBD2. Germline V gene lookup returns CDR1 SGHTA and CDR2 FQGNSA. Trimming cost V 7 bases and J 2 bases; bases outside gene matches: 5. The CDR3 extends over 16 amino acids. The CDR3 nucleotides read TGTGCCAGCACCCTACTAGCGGGAGGCAACACCGGGGAGCTGTTTTTT. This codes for CASTLLAGGNTGELFF. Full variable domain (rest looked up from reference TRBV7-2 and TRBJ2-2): GAGVSQSPSNKVTEKGKDVELRCDPISGHTALYWYRQSLGQGLEFLIYFQGNSAPDKSGLPSDRFSAERTGGSVSTLTIQRTQQEDSAVYLCASTLLAGGNTGELFFGEGSRLTVL.

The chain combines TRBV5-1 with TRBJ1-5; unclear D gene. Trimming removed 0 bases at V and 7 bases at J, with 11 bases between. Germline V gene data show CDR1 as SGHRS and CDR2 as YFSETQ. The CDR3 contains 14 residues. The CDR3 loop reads CASSLDTAGQPQHF. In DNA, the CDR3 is TGCGCCAGCAGCTTGGATACCGCGGGACAGCCCCAGCATTTT.

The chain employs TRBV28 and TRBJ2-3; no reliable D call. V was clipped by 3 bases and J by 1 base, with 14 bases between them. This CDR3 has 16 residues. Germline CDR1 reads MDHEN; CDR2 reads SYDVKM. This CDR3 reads CASSFTRVYGTDTQYF. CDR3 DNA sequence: TGTGCCAGCAGTTTTACCCGGGTGTACGGCACAGATACGCAGTATTTT. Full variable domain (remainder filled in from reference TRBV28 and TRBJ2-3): DVKVTQSSRYLVKRTGEKVFLECVQDMDHENMFWYRQDPGLGLRLIYFSYDVKMKEKGDIPEGYSVSREKKERFSLILESASTNQTSMYLCASSFTRVYGTDTQYFGPGTRLTVL.

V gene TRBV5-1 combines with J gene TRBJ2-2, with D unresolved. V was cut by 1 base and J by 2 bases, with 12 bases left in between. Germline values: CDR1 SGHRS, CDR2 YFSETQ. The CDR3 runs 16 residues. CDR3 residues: CASSLRAGKNTGELFF. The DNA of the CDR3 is TGCGCCAGCAGCTTGAGGGCAGGCAAAAACACCGGGGAGCTGTTTTTT.

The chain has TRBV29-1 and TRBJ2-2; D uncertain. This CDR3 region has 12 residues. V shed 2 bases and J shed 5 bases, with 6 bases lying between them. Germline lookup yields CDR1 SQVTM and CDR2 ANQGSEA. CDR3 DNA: TGCAGCGTTGAATCTGGGACCGGGGAGCTGTTTTTT. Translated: CSVESGTGELFF.

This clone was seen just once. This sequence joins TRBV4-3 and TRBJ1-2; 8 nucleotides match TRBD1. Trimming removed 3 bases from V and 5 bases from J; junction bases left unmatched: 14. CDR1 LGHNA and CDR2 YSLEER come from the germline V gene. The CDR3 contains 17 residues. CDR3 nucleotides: TGCGCCAGCAGCCATAGGACAGGGTCAGCAAAGGGATATGGCTACACCTTC. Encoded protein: CASSHRTGSAKGYGYTF.

CDR3 sequence reads: CASSTRLAGVAYNEQFF. The CDR3 DNA sequence: TGTGCCAGCAGCACAAGACTAGCGGGAGTGGCGTACAATGAGCAGTTCTTC. The chain employs TRBV7-2 and TRBJ2-1, with 12 bases fitting TRBD2. CDR3 length equals 17 residues. From germline, CDR1 is SGHTA and CDR2 FQGNSA. Losses at the gene ends were 5 bases for V and 4 bases for J; bases not matched to a gene: 9. Variable domain in full (rest from reference TRBV7-2 and TRBJ2-1): GAGVSQSPSNKVTEKGKDVELRCDPISGHTALYWYRQSLGQGLEFLIYFQGNSAPDKSGLPSDRFSAERTGGSVSTLTIQRTQQEDSAVYLCASSTRLAGVAYNEQFFGPGTRLTVL.

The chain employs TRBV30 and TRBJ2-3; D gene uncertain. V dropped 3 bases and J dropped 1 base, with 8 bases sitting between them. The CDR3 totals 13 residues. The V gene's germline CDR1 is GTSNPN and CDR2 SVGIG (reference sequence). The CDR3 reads CAWRATGTDTQYF. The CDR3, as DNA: TGTGCCTGGAGGGCCACGGGCACAGATACGCAGTATTTT.

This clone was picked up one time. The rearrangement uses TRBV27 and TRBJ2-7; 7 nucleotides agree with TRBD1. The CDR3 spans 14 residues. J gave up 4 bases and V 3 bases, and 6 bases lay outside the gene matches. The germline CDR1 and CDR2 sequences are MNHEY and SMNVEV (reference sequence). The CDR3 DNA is TGTGCCAGCAGTTTTGACAGGGACCAATACGAGCAGTACTTC. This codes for CASSFDRDQYEQYF.